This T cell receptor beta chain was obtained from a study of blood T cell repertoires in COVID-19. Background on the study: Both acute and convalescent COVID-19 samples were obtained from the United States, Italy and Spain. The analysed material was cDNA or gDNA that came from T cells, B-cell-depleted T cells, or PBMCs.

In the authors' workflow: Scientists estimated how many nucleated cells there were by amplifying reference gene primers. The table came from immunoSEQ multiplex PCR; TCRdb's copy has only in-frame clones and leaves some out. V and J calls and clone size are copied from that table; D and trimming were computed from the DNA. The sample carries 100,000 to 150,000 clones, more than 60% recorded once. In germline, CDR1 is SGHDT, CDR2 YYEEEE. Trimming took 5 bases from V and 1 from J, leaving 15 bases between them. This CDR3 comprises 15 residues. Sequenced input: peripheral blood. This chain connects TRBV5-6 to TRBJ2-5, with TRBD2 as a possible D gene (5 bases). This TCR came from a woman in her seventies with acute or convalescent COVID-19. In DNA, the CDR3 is TGTGCCAGCAGATCTTGGGCAGGACTCCAAGAGACCCAGTACTTC. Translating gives CASRSWAGLQETQYF.